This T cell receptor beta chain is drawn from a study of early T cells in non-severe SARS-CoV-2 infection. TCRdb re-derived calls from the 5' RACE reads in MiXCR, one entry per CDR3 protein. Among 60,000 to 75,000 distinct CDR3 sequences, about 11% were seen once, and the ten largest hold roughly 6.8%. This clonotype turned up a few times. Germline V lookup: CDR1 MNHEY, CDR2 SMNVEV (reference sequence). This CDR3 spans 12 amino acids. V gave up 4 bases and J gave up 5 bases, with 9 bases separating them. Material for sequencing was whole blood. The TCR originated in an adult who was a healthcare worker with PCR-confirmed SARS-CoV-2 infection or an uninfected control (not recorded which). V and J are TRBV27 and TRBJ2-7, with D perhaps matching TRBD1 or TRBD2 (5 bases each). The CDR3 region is CASSSGTHEQYF. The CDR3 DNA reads TGTGCCAGCAGTTCAGGGACCCACGAGCAGTACTTC.